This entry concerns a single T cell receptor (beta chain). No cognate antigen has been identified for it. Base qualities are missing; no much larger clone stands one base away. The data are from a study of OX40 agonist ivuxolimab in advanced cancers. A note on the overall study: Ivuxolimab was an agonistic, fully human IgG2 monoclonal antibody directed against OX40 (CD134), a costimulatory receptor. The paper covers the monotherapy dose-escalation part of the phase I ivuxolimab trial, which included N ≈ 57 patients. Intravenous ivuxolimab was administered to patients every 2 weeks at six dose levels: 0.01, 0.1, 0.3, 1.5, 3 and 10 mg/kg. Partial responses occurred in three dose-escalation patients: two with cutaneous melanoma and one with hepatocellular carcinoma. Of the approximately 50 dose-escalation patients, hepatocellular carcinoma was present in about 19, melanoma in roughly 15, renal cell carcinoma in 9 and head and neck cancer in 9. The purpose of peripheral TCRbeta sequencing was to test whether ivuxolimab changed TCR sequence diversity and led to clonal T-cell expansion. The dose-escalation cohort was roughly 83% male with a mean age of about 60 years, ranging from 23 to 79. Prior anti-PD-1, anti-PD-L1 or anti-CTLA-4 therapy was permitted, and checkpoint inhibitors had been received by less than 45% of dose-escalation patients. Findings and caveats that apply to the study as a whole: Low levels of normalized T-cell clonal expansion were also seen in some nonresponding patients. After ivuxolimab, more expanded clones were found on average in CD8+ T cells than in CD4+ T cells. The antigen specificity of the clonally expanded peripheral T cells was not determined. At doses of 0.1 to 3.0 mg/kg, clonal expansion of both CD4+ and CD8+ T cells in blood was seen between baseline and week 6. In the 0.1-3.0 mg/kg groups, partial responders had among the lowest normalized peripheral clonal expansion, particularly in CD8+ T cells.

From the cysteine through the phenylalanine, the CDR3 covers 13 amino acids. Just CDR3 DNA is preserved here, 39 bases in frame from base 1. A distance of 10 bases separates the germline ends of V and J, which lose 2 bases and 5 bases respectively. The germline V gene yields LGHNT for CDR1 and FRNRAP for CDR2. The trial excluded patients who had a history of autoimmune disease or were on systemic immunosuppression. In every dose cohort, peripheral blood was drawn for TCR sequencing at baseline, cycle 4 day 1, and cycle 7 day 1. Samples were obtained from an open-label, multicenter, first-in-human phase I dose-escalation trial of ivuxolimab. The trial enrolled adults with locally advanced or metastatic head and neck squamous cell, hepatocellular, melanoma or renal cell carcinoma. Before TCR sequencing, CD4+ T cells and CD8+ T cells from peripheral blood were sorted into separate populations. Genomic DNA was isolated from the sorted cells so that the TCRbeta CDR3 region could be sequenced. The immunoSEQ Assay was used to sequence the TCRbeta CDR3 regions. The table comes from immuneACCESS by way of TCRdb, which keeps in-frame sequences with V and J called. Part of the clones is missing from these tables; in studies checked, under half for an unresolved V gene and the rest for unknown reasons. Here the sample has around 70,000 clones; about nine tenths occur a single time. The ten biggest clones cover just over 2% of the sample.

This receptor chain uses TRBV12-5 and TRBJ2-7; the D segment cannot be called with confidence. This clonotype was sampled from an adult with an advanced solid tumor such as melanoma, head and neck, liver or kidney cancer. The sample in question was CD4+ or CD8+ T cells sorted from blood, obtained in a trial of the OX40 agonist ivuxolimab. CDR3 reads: CASGLYPWNEQYF. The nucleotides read TGTGCTAGTGGTTTGTACCCTTGGAACGAGCAGTACTTC.